A single sample gave rise to the 25 T cell receptor beta chains below, sequenced in a study of HIV-infected patients and healthy controls. Using its own MiXCR run on the 5' RACE reads, TCRdb lists one record per CDR3 protein. There are around 62,000 distinct CDR3 sequences in the sample; around 21% occur only once, and over 1.1% lies in the top ten. The sequenced material came from CD4+ T cells from blood. Receptors originate from a human donor in good health.

This clonotype was recorded a few times. This chain joins TRBV6-2 or TRBV6-3 and TRBJ2-5, with 8 bases identical to TRBD2. The CDR3 runs to 14 residues. Germline-derived CDR1 and CDR2 are MNHEY and SVGEGT. V lost 11 bases to trimming and J lost 2 bases; unmatched junction nucleotides: 10. The CDR3 DNA sequence: TGTGCCTCACGAGCAGCGGGGGATCAAGAGACCCAGTACTTC. Its protein product is CASRAAGDQETQYF.

This clonotype has at least ten counts. The chain recombines TRBV3-1 with TRBJ2-1; D is possibly TRBD1 or TRBD2 (5 bases each). CDR1 and CDR2 (germline): LGHDT, YNNKEL (reference sequence). The V end lost 11 bases, the J end lost 5 bases, and 19 bases lay between the germline ends. The length of the CDR3 is 14 residues. DNA for the CDR3: TGTGCCTCTAGCCGTGACAGTTCCGACAATGAGCAGTTCTTC. Translation gives CASSRDSSDNEQFF.

The genes are TRBV20-1 and TRBJ2-3; 9 bases map to TRBD1. CDR3 length equals 19 residues. V lost 3 bases to trimming and J lost 7 bases; unmatched junction nucleotides: 23. Germline CDR1 reads DFQATT; CDR2 reads SNEGSKA (reference sequence). CDR3 in DNA: TGCAGTGCTAGTCCTACAGGGGGCGAGATGTATTTGAGGAGCCATACGCAGTATTTT. It encodes CSASPTGGEMYLRSHTQYF.

A single count supports this clonotype. A much larger clone differs by one base, so this may be a read error. This chain joins TRBV6-1 and TRBJ1-2; tentatively, D is TRBD1 (6 bases). Trimming shortened V by 8 bases and J by 8 bases, and 24 bases separated the two germline ends. The CDR3 loop spans 15 amino acids. Germline V lookup: CDR1 MNHNS, CDR2 SASEGT. The CDR3 is CASGTGQFRASGYTF. DNA for the CDR3: TGTGCCAGCGGTACCGGACAGTTTCGTGCTTCGGGCTACACCTTC.

The chain links TRBV19 to TRBJ1-1; unclear D gene. This CDR3 is built from 17 residues. The germline V gene encodes CDR1 LNHDA and CDR2 SQIVND (reference sequence). V was cut by 6 bases and J by 1 base, with 21 bases left in between. CDR3 nucleotides: TGTGCCAGTAGCCACCACCGGGTTAATCCCGAGAACACTGAAGCTTTCTTT. It yields the protein CASSHHRVNPENTEAFF.

This clonotype was recorded many times. The V call is TRBV6-1, the J call TRBJ1-2, with unresolved D. This CDR3 is built from 11 residues. Deletions cut 7 bases from V and 9 bases from J, with 12 bases between. CDR1 MNHNS and CDR2 SASEGT come from the germline V gene. The CDR3 nucleotides read TGTGCCAGCACCTGGACGGACCGCTACACCTTC. This sequence encodes CASTWTDRYTF.

This clonotype was seen just once. This sequence joins TRBV10-3 and TRBJ2-3; 7 bases match TRBD1. V shed 3 bases, J shed 4 bases, and the junction held 13 bases outside the gene matches. This CDR3 contains 17 residues. CDR1 and CDR2 from the germline V gene are ENHRY and SYGVKD. CDR3 coding DNA: TGTGCCATCAGTGAACGTTACAGGGGTGATAGAGCAGATACGCAGTATTTT. Translating gives CAISERYRGDRADTQYF.

This clonotype has just a few counts. The chain joins TRBV18 to TRBJ2-7; 11 bases align to TRBD2. V shed 3 bases and J 4 bases; nucleotides not matched to a gene: 8. Germline CDR1 reads KGHSH; CDR2 reads LQKENI. This CDR3 has 16 amino acids. The CDR3 reads CASSPDLAGGSYEQYF. The CDR3, as DNA: TGTGCCAGCTCACCGGACTTAGCGGGAGGGTCTTACGAGCAGTACTTC.

This clonotype was observed many times. The CDR3, as DNA: TGTGCCAGCAGCCAAGAAAGGAGGAGGACCGGGGAGCTGTTTTTT. This codes for CASSQERRRTGELFF. The chain carries TRBV3-1 and TRBJ2-2; tentatively, D is TRBD2 (5 bases). The germline CDR1 and CDR2 sequences are LGHDT and YNNKEL (reference sequence). V was shortened by 0 bases and J by 5 bases, with 10 bases between the two germline ends. The CDR3 runs 15 residues.

V and J are TRBV10-3 and TRBJ2-5; D unclear. The V and J ends lost 4 bases and 1 base respectively, with 7 bases between them. The CDR3 length is 13 residues. Germline V gives CDR1 ENHRY, CDR2 SYGVKD. CDR3 in DNA: TGTGCCATCAGTGGCGCTAGCCAAGAGACCCAGTACTTC. Translated, it gives CAISGASQETQYF.

The CDR3 bases are TGTGCCAGTAGTACCTACGCTTATGGCTACACCTTC. Residues: CASSTYAYGYTF. The V gene is TRBV19, the J gene TRBJ1-2; D is unresolved. CDR1 is LNHDA and CDR2 is SQIVND in the germline V gene (reference sequence). V lost 4 bases and J 5 bases, leaving 8 bases between the germline ends. The CDR3 is 12 residues long.

This clonotype was seen ten or more times. J is TRBJ2-1 and V is TRBV10-1; TRBD2 matches 12 bases. Trimming took 0 bases from V and 12 from J; bases not matched to a gene: 0. The CDR3 totals 13 residues. Germline CDR1 is WNHNN and CDR2 is SYGVQD (reference sequence). CDR3 residues: CASSESTSGGQFF. The CDR3 region has the DNA TGCGCCAGCAGTGAGTCGACTAGCGGGGGGCAGTTCTTC.

The V call is TRBV6-6, the J call TRBJ1-2; unclear D gene. The V gene lost 5 bases and the J gene lost 7 bases, with 20 bases spanning the gap. The germline CDR1 and CDR2 sequences are MNHNY and SVGAGI (reference sequence). This CDR3 has 15 amino acids. The DNA for the CDR3 is TGTGCCAGCAGTCAACCTTTAAAACCGACCCCTGGCTACACCTTC. Translated, it gives CASSQPLKPTPGYTF.

This clonotype was seen only a few times. The CDR3 DNA reads as TGTGACCGGTCCGCAACGCCCTTCTACGAGCAGTACTTC. Translation gives CDRSATPFYEQYF. The V and J genes are TRBV13 and TRBJ2-7; D is undetermined. Germline values: CDR1 PRHDT, CDR2 FYEKMQ (reference sequence). The CDR3 totals 13 residues.

This clonotype showed up many times. The chain couples TRBV24-1 to TRBJ2-1; 9 bases map to TRBD2. This CDR3 has 16 amino acids. Germline values: CDR1 KGHDR, CDR2 SFDVKD. The trim removed 1 base at V and 0 bases at J, leaving 0 bases unmatched. The CDR3 loop reads CATSDFSGSSYNEQFF. The CDR3 DNA follows: TGTGCCACCAGTGATTTTAGCGGGAGCTCCTACAATGAGCAGTTCTTC.

The chain links TRBV7-2 to TRBJ2-6, with 9 bases fitting TRBD1. CDR3 length: 17 amino acids. Trimming cost V 6 bases and J 1 base; bases outside gene matches: 7. CDR1 and CDR2 from the germline V gene are SGHTA and FQGNSA. This CDR3 is CASRKQGAQSGANVLTF. The CDR3 DNA reads as TGTGCCAGCAGAAAACAGGGGGCTCAATCTGGGGCCAACGTCCTGACTTTC.

The chain couples TRBV6-6 to TRBJ2-1, with TRBD2 matching over 16 bases. Unmatched junction bases numbered 6, after V lost 2 bases and J lost 5 bases. Germline CDR1 is MNHNY and CDR2 is SVGAGI (reference sequence). This CDR3 comprises 18 residues. In DNA, the CDR3 is TGTGCCAGCAGTTACCCGGGACTAGCGGGGGGGCGGAACAATGAGCAGTTCTTC. Translation: CASSYPGLAGGRNNEQFF.

The V gene is TRBV6-1, the J gene TRBJ2-1; possibly TRBD1 for D (6 bases). The CDR3 has 15 amino acids. The germline V and J ends were trimmed by 7 bases and 7 bases, with 20 bases remaining between them. The germline V gene has CDR1 MNHNS and CDR2 SASEGT. CDR3 coding DNA: TGTGCCAGCATTTTGCTGGGGGCGATTCATAATGAGCAGTTCTTC. Protein: CASILLGAIHNEQFF.

The rearrangement links TRBV9 to TRBJ1-1; D ambiguous. The CDR3 extends over 13 amino acids. Per germline, CDR1 SGDLS and CDR2 YYNGEE. V was trimmed by 4 bases and J by 7 bases, leaving 14 bases between them. CDR3 protein: CASSPGSGFEAFF. The CDR3 DNA reads TGTGCCAGCAGCCCGGGGTCGGGATTTGAAGCTTTCTTT.

The chain combines TRBV6-5 with TRBJ1-2, with 9 positions matching TRBD1. This CDR3 contains 16 residues. J gave up 4 bases and V 2 bases, and 8 bases lay outside the gene matches. The germline CDR1 and CDR2 sequences are MNHEY and SVGAGI. The CDR3 region is CASSYESGQGPYGYTF. In DNA form, the CDR3 reads TGTGCCAGCAGTTACGAGTCGGGACAGGGACCCTATGGCTACACCTTC.

In this sample, this clonotype turned up many times. This rearrangement joins TRBV6-6 to TRBJ2-7; D is possibly TRBD2 (7 bases). This CDR3 has 16 residues. V was clipped by 2 bases and J by 0 bases, with 14 bases between them. Germline V CDR1 and CDR2: MNHNY, SVGAGI (reference sequence). The CDR3 spells CASSYREGGSSYEQYF. CDR3 nucleotide sequence: TGTGCCAGCAGTTACCGCGAGGGGGGGTCCTCCTACGAGCAGTACTTC.

This clonotype showed up just a few times. This chain uses TRBV7-2 with TRBJ2-3; the match to TRBD2 covers 15 bases. Trimming took 3 bases from V and 0 from J; bases not matched to a gene: 7. Germline CDR1 SGHTA, CDR2 FQGNSA. The CDR3 is 19 amino acids. Written as DNA, the CDR3 is TGTGCCAGCAGCTTTCAGGGACTAGCGGGGGGCCCTAGCACAGATACGCAGTATTTT. This codes for CASSFQGLAGGPSTDTQYF.

In its sample, this clonotype was seen many times. The chain combines TRBV2 with TRBJ1-3, with 7 positions matching TRBD1. J was trimmed by 0 bases and V by 6 bases; bases with no gene match: 5. CDR1 is SNHLY, CDR2 FYNNEI, per germline. The CDR3 covers 15 residues. The CDR3 sequence: CASRTGLNSGNTIYF. In DNA form, the CDR3 reads TGTGCCAGCAGGACAGGGCTTAACTCTGGAAACACCATATATTTT.

This clonotype occurred many times. The chain recombines TRBV6-5 with TRBJ2-3; TRBD2 agrees at 8 bases. Germline lookup yields CDR1 MNHEY and CDR2 SVGAGI. This CDR3 spans 14 amino acids. The trim removed 7 bases at V and 3 bases at J, leaving 6 bases unmatched. The CDR3 nucleotides are TGTGCCAGCACCCCCCGCGGGAGGACAGATACGCAGTATTTT. It yields the protein CASTPRGRTDTQYF.

This clonotype was picked up a small number of times. This chain connects TRBV20-1 to TRBJ1-1; TRBD1 is a possible D gene (5 bases). V shed 3 bases and J shed 0 bases, with 5 bases lying between them. This CDR3 is built from 12 residues. Germline V gene data show CDR1 as DFQATT and CDR2 as SNEGSKA (reference sequence). The CDR3 DNA reads TGCAGTGCTAGGGACATGAACACTGAAGCTTTCTTT. Residues: CSARDMNTEAFF.